This TCR beta chain was recovered during a study of shared clonotypes between healthy human individuals. As for the study in general: The donor group consisted of a couple of women and three men, aged 18 to 49. Study-wide points: A few donors showed sharing of about 4.6% of naive CD4 clonotypes. Rarefaction revealed incomplete sorted-subset sequencing despite large depth. Estimated richness was generally greater in naive than memory subsets.

Sequenced by immunoSEQ multiplex PCR; TCRdb stores in-frame clones only, minus some. The repertoire holds around 700,000 clones, with around 72% as singletons. As for this clone: Its antigen is unidentified.

Material: memory CD4+ T cells sorted from blood. Specified subset: CD45RA-negative fraction. The receptor comes from a woman in her 30s in good health.

The CDR3 sequence: CAWTSQRRYEQYF. DNA of the CDR3: TGTGCCTGGACATCACAGCGCCGCTACGAGCAGTACTTC. This chain uses TRBV30 with TRBJ2-7; D uncertain. V shed 4 bases and J shed 3 bases, with 13 bases lying between them. CDR3 size: 13 residues. Germline values: CDR1 GTSNPN, CDR2 SVGIG (reference sequence).